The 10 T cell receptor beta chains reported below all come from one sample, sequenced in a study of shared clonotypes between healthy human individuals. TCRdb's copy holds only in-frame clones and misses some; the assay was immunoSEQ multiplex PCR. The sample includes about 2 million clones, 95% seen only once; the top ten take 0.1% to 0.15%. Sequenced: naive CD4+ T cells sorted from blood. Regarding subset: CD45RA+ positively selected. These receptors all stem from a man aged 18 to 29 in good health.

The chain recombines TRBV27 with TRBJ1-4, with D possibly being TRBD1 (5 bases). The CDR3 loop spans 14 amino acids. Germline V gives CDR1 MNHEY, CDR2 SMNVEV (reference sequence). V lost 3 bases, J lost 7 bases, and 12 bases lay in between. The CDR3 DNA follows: TGTGCCAGCAGTTTCCGGGCAAGGGGTGAAAAACTGTTTTTT. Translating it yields CASSFRARGEKLFF.

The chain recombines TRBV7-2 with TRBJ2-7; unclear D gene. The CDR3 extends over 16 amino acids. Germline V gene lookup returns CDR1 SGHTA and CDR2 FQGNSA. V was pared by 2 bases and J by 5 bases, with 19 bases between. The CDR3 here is CASSLQPLLSRDEQYF. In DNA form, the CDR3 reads TGTGCCAGCAGCTTACAGCCCCTACTGAGCCGGGACGAGCAGTACTTC.

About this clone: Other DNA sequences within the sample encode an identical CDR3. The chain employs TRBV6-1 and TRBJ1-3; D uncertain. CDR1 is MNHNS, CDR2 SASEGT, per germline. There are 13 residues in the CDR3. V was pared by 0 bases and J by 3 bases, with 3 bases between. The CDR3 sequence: CASSEARGNTIYF. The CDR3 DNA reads TGTGCCAGCAGTGAAGCGCGTGGAAACACCATATATTTT.

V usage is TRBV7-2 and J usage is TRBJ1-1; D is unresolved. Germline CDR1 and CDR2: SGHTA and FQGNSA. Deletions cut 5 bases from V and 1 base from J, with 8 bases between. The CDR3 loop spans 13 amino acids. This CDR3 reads CASSLQRNTEAFF. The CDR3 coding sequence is TGTGCCAGCAGCCTACAGAGGAACACTGAAGCTTTCTTT.

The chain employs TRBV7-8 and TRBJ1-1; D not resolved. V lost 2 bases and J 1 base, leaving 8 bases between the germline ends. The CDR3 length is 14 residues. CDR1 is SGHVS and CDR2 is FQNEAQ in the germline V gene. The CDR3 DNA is TGTGCCAGCAGCTTAACACCTAAGAACACTGAAGCTTTCTTT. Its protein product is CASSLTPKNTEAFF.

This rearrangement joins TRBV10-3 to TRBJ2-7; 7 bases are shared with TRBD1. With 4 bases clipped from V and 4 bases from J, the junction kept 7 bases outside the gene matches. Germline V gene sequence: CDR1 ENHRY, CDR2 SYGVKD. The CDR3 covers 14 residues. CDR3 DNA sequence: TGTGCCATCAGTGGTCCAGGGGGTATTTACGAGCAGTACTTC. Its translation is CAISGPGGIYEQYF.

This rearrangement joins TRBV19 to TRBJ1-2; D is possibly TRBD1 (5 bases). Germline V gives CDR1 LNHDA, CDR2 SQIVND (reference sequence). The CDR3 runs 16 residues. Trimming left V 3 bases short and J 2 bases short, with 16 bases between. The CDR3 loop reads CASSMRGLPANYGYTF. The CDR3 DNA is TGTGCCAGTAGTATGCGGGGACTGCCTGCGAACTATGGCTACACCTTC.

CDR3: CASSERGSGAYNEQFF. In DNA form, the CDR3 reads TGTGCCAGCAGCGAAAGGGGTAGCGGGGCCTACAATGAGCAGTTCTTC. V usage is TRBV9 and J usage is TRBJ2-1; 8 nucleotides agree with TRBD2. The V gene's germline CDR1 is SGDLS and CDR2 YYNGEE. Germline trimming cut 3 bases from V and 2 bases from J; bases unmatched to any gene: 7. The CDR3 loop spans 16 amino acids.

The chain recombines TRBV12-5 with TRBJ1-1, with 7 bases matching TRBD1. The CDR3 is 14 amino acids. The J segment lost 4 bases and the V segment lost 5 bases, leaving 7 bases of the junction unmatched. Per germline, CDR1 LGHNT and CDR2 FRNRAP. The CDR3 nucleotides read TGTGCTAGTGGTGAGGACAGGCTGGTCACTGAAGCTTTCTTT. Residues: CASGEDRLVTEAFF.

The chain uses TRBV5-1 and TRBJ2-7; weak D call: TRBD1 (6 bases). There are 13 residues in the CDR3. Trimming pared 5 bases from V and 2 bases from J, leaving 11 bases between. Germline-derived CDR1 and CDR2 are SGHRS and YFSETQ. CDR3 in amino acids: CASRPDSPYEQYF. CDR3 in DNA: TGCGCCAGCAGACCGGACAGTCCCTACGAGCAGTACTTC.